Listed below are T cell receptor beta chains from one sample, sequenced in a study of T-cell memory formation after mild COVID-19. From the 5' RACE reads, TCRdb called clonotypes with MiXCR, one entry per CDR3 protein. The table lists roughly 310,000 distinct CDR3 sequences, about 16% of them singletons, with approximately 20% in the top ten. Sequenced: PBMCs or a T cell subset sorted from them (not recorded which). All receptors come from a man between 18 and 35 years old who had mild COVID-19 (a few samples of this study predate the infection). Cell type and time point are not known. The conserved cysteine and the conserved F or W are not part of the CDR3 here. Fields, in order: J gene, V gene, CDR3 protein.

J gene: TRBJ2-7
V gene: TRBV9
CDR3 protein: ASSVDLAGAAREQY

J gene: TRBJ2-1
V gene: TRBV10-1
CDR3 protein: ASVTSGALDNEQF

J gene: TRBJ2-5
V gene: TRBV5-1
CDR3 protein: ASSLAARADETQY

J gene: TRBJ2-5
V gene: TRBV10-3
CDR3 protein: AISETGQPGTQY

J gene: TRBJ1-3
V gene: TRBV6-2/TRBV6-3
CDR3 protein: ASRRNLGNTIY

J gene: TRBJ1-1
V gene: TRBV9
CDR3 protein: ASSVGGGDYTEAF

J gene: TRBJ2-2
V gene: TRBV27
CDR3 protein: ASKTGMTGELF

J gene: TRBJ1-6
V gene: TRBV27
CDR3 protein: ASRSGGGGSPLH

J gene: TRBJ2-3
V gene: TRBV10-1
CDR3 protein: ASREDLTDTQY

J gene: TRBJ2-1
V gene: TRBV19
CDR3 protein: ASSMHLLTSGLNNEQF

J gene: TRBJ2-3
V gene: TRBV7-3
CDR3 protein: ASSLGLAGGPTDTQY

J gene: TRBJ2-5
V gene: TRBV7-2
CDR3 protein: ASSIQGLIGEETQY

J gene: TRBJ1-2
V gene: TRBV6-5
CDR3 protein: ASRPSGGDGYT

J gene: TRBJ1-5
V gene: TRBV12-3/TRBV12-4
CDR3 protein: ASSWTGDLGNQPQH

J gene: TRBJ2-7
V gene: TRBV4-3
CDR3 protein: ASSQGRSDSHEQY

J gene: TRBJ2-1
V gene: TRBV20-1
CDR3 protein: SARDPLANTYNEQF

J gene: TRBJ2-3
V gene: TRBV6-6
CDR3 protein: ASSWGGPDTQY

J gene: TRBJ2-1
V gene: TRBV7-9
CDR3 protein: ASSPRLAGYYVAEQF

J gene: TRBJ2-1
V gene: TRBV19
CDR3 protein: ASSGFKGTDEQF

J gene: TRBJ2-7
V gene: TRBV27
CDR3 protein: ASGYQGGAYEQY

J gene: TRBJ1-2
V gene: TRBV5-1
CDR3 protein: ASSPLGAPMLGYT

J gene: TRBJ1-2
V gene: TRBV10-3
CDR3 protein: AIRGDSNYGYT

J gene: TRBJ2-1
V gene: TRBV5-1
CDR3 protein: ASAGTLGEQF

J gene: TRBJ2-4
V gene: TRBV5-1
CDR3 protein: ASSLGAGKNIQY

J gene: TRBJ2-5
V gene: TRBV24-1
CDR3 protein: ATSGLLTPGQETQY

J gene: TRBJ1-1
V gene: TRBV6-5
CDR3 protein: ASSYRAATFTEAF

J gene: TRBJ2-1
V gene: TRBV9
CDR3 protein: ASSVWASGGDAQF

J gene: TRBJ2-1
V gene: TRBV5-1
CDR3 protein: ASSPTDTYNEQF

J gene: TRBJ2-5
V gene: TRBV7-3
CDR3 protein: ASSLGPSGEETQY

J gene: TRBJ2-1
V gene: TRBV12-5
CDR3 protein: ASGYSGGALDEQF

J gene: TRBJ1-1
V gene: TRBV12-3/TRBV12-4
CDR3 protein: ASSPRGARYEAF

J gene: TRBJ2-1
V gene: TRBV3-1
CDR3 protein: ASSRLAGGRYNEQF

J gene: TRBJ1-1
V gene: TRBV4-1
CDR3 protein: ASSLGEAGNTEAF

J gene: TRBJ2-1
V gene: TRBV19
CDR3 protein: ASSEPSGGRRHQF

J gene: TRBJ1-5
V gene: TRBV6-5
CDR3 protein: ASRQSFTRDQPQH

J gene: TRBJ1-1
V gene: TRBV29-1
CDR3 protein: SVAWALRITEAF

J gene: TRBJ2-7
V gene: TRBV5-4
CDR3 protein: ARVPGTSGLTYEQY

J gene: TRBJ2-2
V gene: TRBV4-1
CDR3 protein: ASSQVVVNTGELF

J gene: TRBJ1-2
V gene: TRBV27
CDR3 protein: ASGMGTGGNGYT

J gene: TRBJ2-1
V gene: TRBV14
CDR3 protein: ASSRVYFGGSYNEQF

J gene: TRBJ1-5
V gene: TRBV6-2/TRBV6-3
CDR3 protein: ASSYSSFGMGQPQH

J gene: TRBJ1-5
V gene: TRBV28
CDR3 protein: ASSLGQGVGQPQH

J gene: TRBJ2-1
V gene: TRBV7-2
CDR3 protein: ASSFGTGRYNEQF

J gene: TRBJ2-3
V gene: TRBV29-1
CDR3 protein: SVGARLTDTQY

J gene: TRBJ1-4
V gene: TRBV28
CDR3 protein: ASSSAPTGFNEKLF